This is a list of T cell receptor beta chains from one sample in a study of ipilimumab plus nivolumab after autologous stem cell transplantation. Produced via immunoSEQ multiplex PCR; TCRdb's table is partial and in-frame only. The profile shows some 22,000 clones, 70% to 85% of them singletons. The specimen comprised PBMCs, sampled in a trial of ipilimumab plus nivolumab as post-transplant consolidation. The source of these receptors is a male donor with diffuse large B-cell lymphoma. Both conserved end residues are part of each CDR3. The order of the fields is D gene, clone size, V gene, J gene, CDR3 DNA, CDR3 protein. A D gene is named only where the DNA matches it firmly. The size of a clone is reported for some rows only, either as once, few or many, or as a class for expanded clones.

d_call: -
clone_size: -
v_call: TRBV7-9
j_call: TRBJ2-7
cdr3_nt: TGTGCCAGCAGCTCCCCCTGGAGACAGGCGAGCTCCTACGAGCAGTACTTC
cdr3_aa: CASSSPWRQASSYEQYF

d_call: -
clone_size: -
v_call: TRBV7-9
j_call: TRBJ1-5
cdr3_nt: TGTGCCAGCAGCTTATTTTGGGCCGGTCAGCCCCAGCATTTT
cdr3_aa: CASSLFWAGQPQHF

d_call: TRBD1
clone_size: once
v_call: TRBV9
j_call: TRBJ1-3
cdr3_nt: TGTGCCAGCAGCGAGGGGACAGCTTCTGGAAACACCATATATTTT
cdr3_aa: CASSEGTASGNTIYF

d_call: -
clone_size: -
v_call: TRBV7-9
j_call: TRBJ1-1
cdr3_nt: TGTGCCAGCAGCTTAGACGGGAGGGGCACTGAAGCTTTCTTT
cdr3_aa: CASSLDGRGTEAFF

d_call: TRBD1
clone_size: -
v_call: TRBV10-2
j_call: TRBJ1-6
cdr3_nt: TGCGCCAGCGGGACAGGGGGTGATTCACCCCTCCACTTT
cdr3_aa: CASGTGGDSPLHF

d_call: -
clone_size: -
v_call: TRBV4-3
j_call: TRBJ2-7
cdr3_nt: TGCGCCAGCAGCCAAGAGTTGAGGAACGAGCAGTACTTC
cdr3_aa: CASSQELRNEQYF

d_call: -
clone_size: -
v_call: TRBV5-6
j_call: TRBJ2-7
cdr3_nt: TGTGCCAGCAGCTTGATTTTCGGGGCGGTCGAGCAGTACTTC
cdr3_aa: CASSLIFGAVEQYF

d_call: -
clone_size: -
v_call: TRBV7-6
j_call: TRBJ1-5
cdr3_nt: TGTGCCAGCAGCTTAGGGGGTTGGCAGCCCCAGCATTTT
cdr3_aa: CASSLGGWQPQHF

d_call: TRBD1
clone_size: -
v_call: TRBV5-4
j_call: TRBJ2-5
cdr3_nt: TGTGCCAGCAGGAGGACAGGGGGCCTCGAGACCCAGTACTTC
cdr3_aa: CASRRTGGLETQYF

d_call: -
clone_size: -
v_call: TRBV4-1
j_call: TRBJ1-6
cdr3_nt: TGCGCCAGCAGCCAAGCGGCGTATGGGGTTACCTATAATTCACCCCTCCACTTT
cdr3_aa: CASSQAAYGVTYNSPLHF

d_call: TRBD1
clone_size: -
v_call: TRBV5-4
j_call: TRBJ2-2
cdr3_nt: TGTGCCAGCAGCCCAACTACCCTTCGGGACAGCGCGAACACCGGGGAGCTGTTTTTT
cdr3_aa: CASSPTTLRDSANTGELFF

d_call: -
clone_size: -
v_call: TRBV2
j_call: TRBJ2-3
cdr3_nt: TGTGCCAGCAGTAGGACAGTGAGCACAGATACGCAGTATTTT
cdr3_aa: CASSRTVSTDTQYF

d_call: -
clone_size: few
v_call: TRBV11-2
j_call: TRBJ2-7
cdr3_nt: TGTGCCAGCAGCTTAGTTGGTGGGGGGCGGACCTACGAGCAGTACTTC
cdr3_aa: CASSLVGGGRTYEQYF

d_call: -
clone_size: -
v_call: TRBV7-8
j_call: TRBJ2-3
cdr3_nt: TGTGCCAGCAGCTTAAGCCCTAGATCCACAGATACGCAGTATTTT
cdr3_aa: CASSLSPRSTDTQYF

d_call: TRBD1
clone_size: -
v_call: TRBV9
j_call: TRBJ1-4
cdr3_nt: TGTGCCAGCAGCGTCTCCAGGGGGCCGGAGGAAAAACTGTTTTTT
cdr3_aa: CASSVSRGPEEKLFF

d_call: -
clone_size: -
v_call: TRBV9
j_call: TRBJ2-5
cdr3_nt: TGTGCCAGCAGCGTAGTCATAGGGGCTGGCCAAGAGACCCAGTACTTC
cdr3_aa: CASSVVIGAGQETQYF

d_call: -
clone_size: few
v_call: TRBV4-1
j_call: TRBJ1-4
cdr3_nt: TGCGCCAGCAGCCACCTTAATGAAAAACTGTTTTTT
cdr3_aa: CASSHLNEKLFF